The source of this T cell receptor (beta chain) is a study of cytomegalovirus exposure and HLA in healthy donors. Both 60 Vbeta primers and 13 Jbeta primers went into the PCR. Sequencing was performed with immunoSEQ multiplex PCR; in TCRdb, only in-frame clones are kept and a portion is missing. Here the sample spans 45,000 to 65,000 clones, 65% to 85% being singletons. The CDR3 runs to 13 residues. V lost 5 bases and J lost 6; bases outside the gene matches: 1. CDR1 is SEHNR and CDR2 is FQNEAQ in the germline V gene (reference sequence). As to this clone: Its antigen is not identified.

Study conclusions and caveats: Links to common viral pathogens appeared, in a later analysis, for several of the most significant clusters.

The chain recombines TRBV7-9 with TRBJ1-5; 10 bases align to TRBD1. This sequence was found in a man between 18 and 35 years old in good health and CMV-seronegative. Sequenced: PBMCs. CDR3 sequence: CASSRTGGQPQHF. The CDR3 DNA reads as TGTGCCAGCAGCAGGACAGGGGGTCAGCCCCAGCATTTT. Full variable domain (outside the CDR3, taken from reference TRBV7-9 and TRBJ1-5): DTGVSQNPRHKITKRGQNVTFRCDPISEHNRLYWYRQTLGQGPEFLTYFQNEAQLEKSRLLSDRFSAERPKGSFSTLEIQRTEQGDSAMYLCASSRTGGQPQHFGDGTRLSIL.